Presented here are 31 T cell receptor beta chains from one specimen sequenced in a study of OX40 agonist ivuxolimab in advanced cancers. Libraries were built with the immunoSEQ multiplex PCR assay. Not all clones reach the TCRdb copy of this immuneACCESS table, which keeps in-frame sequences only. Checked studies attribute under half of the gap to unresolved V genes and leave the rest unexplained. For this sample the table gives about 40,000 clones, of which approximately 81% were detected only once. Approximately 16% of the sample goes to the ten largest clones. The sample in question was CD4+ or CD8+ T cells sorted from blood, obtained in a trial of the OX40 agonist ivuxolimab. These receptors came from an adult with an advanced solid tumor such as melanoma, head and neck, liver or kidney cancer.

The chain has TRBV7-3 and TRBJ2-3; TRBD2 aligns across 7 bases. The CDR3 loop spans 16 amino acids. J lost 2 bases, V lost 3 bases, and 8 bases had no gene match. Germline V gene lookup returns CDR1 SGHTA and CDR2 FQGTGA. The CDR3 spells CASSLFGTTNTDTQYF. DNA for the CDR3: TGTGCCAGCAGCTTGTTCGGGACTACCAACACAGATACGCAGTATTTT.

The gene calls are TRBV19 and TRBJ1-5, with a possible D match to TRBD1 (5 bases). The CDR3 runs 17 residues. Germline assignment: CDR1 LNHDA and CDR2 SQIVND (reference sequence). V was trimmed by 6 bases and J by 9 bases, leaving 27 bases between them. The CDR3 coding sequence is TGTGCCAGTAGGAGTATGTATAGCAGGGAGGACGTGGGGCCCCAGCATTTT. It specifies CASRSMYSREDVGPQHF.

This chain joins TRBV7-6 and TRBJ2-1, with 8 bases aligning to TRBD2. V lost 1 base and J lost 3; bases outside the gene matches: 5. CDR1 and CDR2 from the germline V gene are SGHVS and FNYEAQ. The CDR3 is made up of 16 amino acids. The CDR3 sequence: CASSLDSGGGYNEQFF. The CDR3 bases are TGTGCCAGCAGCTTAGACTCCGGGGGGGGCTACAATGAGCAGTTCTTC.

The sample holds a few counts of this clone. The chain is built from TRBV6-4 and TRBJ2-3; the D call may be TRBD1 or TRBD2 (6 bases each). CDR3 length: 16 residues. Trimming removed 6 bases from V and 1 base from J, with 17 bases in between. CDR1 is MRHNA and CDR2 is SNTAGT in the germline V gene. The DNA for the CDR3 is TGTGCCAGCAGCCTTCAACAGGGAGGAGGCACAGATACGCAGTATTTT. The encoded protein is CASSLQQGGGTDTQYF.

This clone came up once. The V and J genes are TRBV7-3 and TRBJ1-1, with D perhaps matching TRBD1 (5 bases). This CDR3 region has 15 residues. Germline lookup yields CDR1 SGHTA and CDR2 FQGTGA. The V end was cut by 6 bases, the J end by 1 base, with 15 bases between. The CDR3 sequence: CASSPSAGPNTEAFF. The CDR3 nucleotides read TGTGCCAGCAGTCCCTCCGCGGGGCCGAACACTGAAGCTTTCTTT. The full variable domain, its missing parts supplied by reference TRBV7-3 and TRBJ1-1, is GAGVSQTPSNKVTEKGKYVELRCDPISGHTALYWYRQSLGQGPEFLIYFQGTGAADDSGLPNDRFFAVRPEGSVSTLKIQRTERGDSAVYLCASSPSAGPNTEAFFGQGTRLTVV.

V gene TRBV12-5 combines with J gene TRBJ1-1; possible D gene TRBD1, 6 bases. V dropped 4 bases and J dropped 8 bases, with 23 bases sitting between them. CDR3 length: 16 amino acids. Germline assignment: CDR1 LGHNT and CDR2 FRNRAP. CDR3 coding DNA: TGTGCTAGTGGTTCCCCGGCGGGCCACAGGGACGGGGAAGCTTTCTTT. It translates to CASGSPAGHRDGEAFF.

This clone rates as medium-sized. J is TRBJ2-7 and V is TRBV28; 7 bases align to TRBD1. Germline V gene lookup returns CDR1 MDHEN and CDR2 SYDVKM. The V gene end was trimmed by 1 base and the J gene end by 0 bases; junction bases not matched to a gene: 6. This CDR3 region has 16 residues. The CDR3 protein is CASSLLTGDSSYEQYF. The CDR3 DNA sequence: TGTGCCAGCAGTTTATTAACAGGGGACAGCTCCTACGAGCAGTACTTC. The entire variable domain, with the rest obtained from reference TRBV28 and TRBJ2-7, is as follows: DVKVTQSSRYLVKRTGEKVFLECVQDMDHENMFWYRQDPGLGLRLIYFSYDVKMKEKGDIPEGYSVSREKKERFSLILESASTNQTSMYLCASSLLTGDSSYEQYFGPGTRLTVT.

The rearrangement uses TRBV11-3 and TRBJ2-7; 8 bases fit TRBD2. Trimming removed 0 bases from V and 4 bases from J; junction bases left unmatched: 5. The CDR3 is 15 residues long. The germline V gene has CDR1 SGHNT and CDR2 YENEEA. CDR3 sequence reads: CASSLELAERYEQYF. CDR3 in DNA: TGTGCCAGCAGCTTAGAACTAGCGGAAAGGTACGAGCAGTACTTC.

This rearrangement joins TRBV19 to TRBJ1-5; D call uncertain. Germline loops: CDR1 LNHDA, CDR2 SQIVND (reference sequence). The CDR3 is made up of 16 amino acids. Trimming left V 7 bases short and J 0 bases short, with 16 bases between. This CDR3 reads CASTITLETSNQPQHF. The CDR3 DNA reads TGTGCCAGTACGATCACGCTGGAGACTAGCAATCAGCCCCAGCATTTT.

The chain recombines TRBV28 with TRBJ2-7, with D tentatively TRBD1 (5 bases). The CDR3 has 16 amino acids. The germline gives CDR1 MDHEN, CDR2 SYDVKM. Trimming took 4 bases from V and 2 from J, leaving 18 bases between them. In DNA form, the CDR3 reads TGTGCCAGCAGTTCCCCTCAGGGCGCCTATACCTACGAGCAGTACTTC. Protein product: CASSSPQGAYTYEQYF. Using reference TRBV28 and TRBJ2-7 for the parts outside the CDR3, the full variable domain is DVKVTQSSRYLVKRTGEKVFLECVQDMDHENMFWYRQDPGLGLRLIYFSYDVKMKEKGDIPEGYSVSREKKERFSLILESASTNQTSMYLCASSSPQGAYTYEQYFGPGTRLTVT.

The V gene is TRBV19, the J gene TRBJ1-2; TRBD1 matches 10 bases. The length of the CDR3 is 13 residues. Germline CDR1 reads LNHDA; CDR2 reads SQIVND (reference sequence). V dropped 4 bases and J dropped 13; count of bases not matched to a gene: 9. As DNA, the CDR3 is TGTGCCAGTAGTAACCTCGGGACAGGGGAACTCACCTTC. This encodes CASSNLGTGELTF.

V and J are TRBV4-2 and TRBJ2-3; 10 nucleotides line up with TRBD1. V was pared by 3 bases and J by 4 bases, with 4 bases of the junction left unmatched. The CDR3 has 15 amino acids. Germline V CDR1 and CDR2: LGHNA, YNFKEQ. CDR3 protein: CASSQGDRGPDTQYF. The CDR3 DNA is TGTGCCAGCAGCCAGGGGGACAGGGGTCCAGATACGCAGTATTTT.

The chain is built from TRBV19 and TRBJ1-5; tentatively, D is TRBD1 (6 bases). Looked up from germline, CDR1 is LNHDA and CDR2 is SQIVND (reference sequence). V lost 6 bases, J lost 0 bases, and 21 bases lay in between. The CDR3 length is 18 residues. The CDR3 bases are TGTGCCAGTAGCCGCCCCCCAGGGACACTTTATAGCAATCAGCCCCAGCATTTT. This sequence encodes CASSRPPGTLYSNQPQHF. Filled out from reference TRBV19 and TRBJ1-5, the complete variable domain reads DGGITQSPKYLFRKEGQNVTLSCEQNLNHDAMYWYRQDPGQGLRLIYYSQIVNDFQKGDIAEGYSVSREKKESFPLTVTSAQKNPTAFYLCASSRPPGTLYSNQPQHFGDGTRLSIL.

J is TRBJ2-3 and V is TRBV9; a weak D match, TRBD1 (6 bases). Germline assignment: CDR1 SGDLS and CDR2 YYNGEE. The length of the CDR3 is 17 residues. V was pared by 3 bases and J by 4 bases, with 21 bases between. The CDR3 DNA follows: TGTGCCAGCAGCGCCCCGAACCAGGGGCCGGAGGCAGATACGCAGTATTTT. Amino acid sequence: CASSAPNQGPEADTQYF.

A single count supports this clone. V usage is TRBV7-9 and J usage is TRBJ2-5; D is unclear. Trimming removed 8 bases from V and 2 bases from J, with 15 bases in between. Germline values: CDR1 SEHNR, CDR2 FQNEAQ (reference sequence). The CDR3 is 14 amino acids. In DNA form, the CDR3 reads TGTGCCAGCCTGAACGTAGGGCCACAAGAGACCCAGTACTTC. It codes for CASLNVGPQETQYF.

This clone was recorded a few times. The V gene is TRBV9, the J gene TRBJ2-2; D unresolved. There are 18 residues in the CDR3. V was clipped by 3 bases and J by 3 bases, with 21 bases between them. Germline V gene sequence: CDR1 SGDLS, CDR2 YYNGEE. CDR3 coding DNA: TGTGCCAGCAGCGCCGACCCCGGGCTTTTAACCTACACCGGGGAGCTGTTTTTT. It specifies CASSADPGLLTYTGELFF.

J is TRBJ2-7 and V is TRBV7-9; no definite D call. The CDR3 runs to 12 residues. V shed 1 base and J shed 4 bases, with 5 bases lying between them. Germline V gene lookup returns CDR1 SEHNR and CDR2 FQNEAQ (reference sequence). The chain's CDR3 is CASSLVVYEQYF. CDR3 in DNA: TGTGCCAGCAGCTTAGTAGTTTACGAGCAGTACTTC.

The chain joins TRBV27 to TRBJ2-7, with D perhaps TRBD1 (6 bases). This CDR3 has 15 amino acids. Trimming removed 4 bases at V and 4 bases at J, with 17 bases between. From germline, CDR1 is MNHEY and CDR2 SMNVEV (reference sequence). The CDR3 region is CASSYQTGRMYEQYF. The CDR3, as DNA: TGTGCCAGCAGTTACCAGACAGGACGCATGTACGAGCAGTACTTC.

The chain employs TRBV4-1 and TRBJ1-4; 11 bases align to TRBD1. V lost 7 bases and J lost 7; bases outside the gene matches: 8. Germline V CDR1 and CDR2: MGHRA, YSYEKL. The CDR3 runs to 15 residues. The CDR3 DNA is TGCGCCAGCACCTCGACCGGGACAGGGGGTGAAAAACTGTTTTTT. It translates to CASTSTGTGGEKLFF.

The chain employs TRBV6-5 and TRBJ2-7; D remains ambiguous. The CDR3 is 14 residues long. The V and J ends lost 0 bases and 0 bases respectively, with 6 bases between them. The germline gives CDR1 MNHEY, CDR2 SVGAGI. CDR3 bases: TGTGCCAGCAGTTACTCAGGGAACTCCTACGAGCAGTACTTC. Its translation is CASSYSGNSYEQYF.

The rearrangement joins TRBV5-4 to TRBJ2-7; 16 positions match TRBD2. The J segment lost 1 base and the V segment lost 2 bases, leaving 6 bases of the junction unmatched. This CDR3 comprises 18 residues. From germline, CDR1 is SGHNT and CDR2 YYREEE (reference sequence). The CDR3 region has the DNA TGTGCCAGCAGCTTTCCGGGACTAGCGGGGGGGACTTCCTACGAGCAGTACTTC. It specifies CASSFPGLAGGTSYEQYF.

This clone was counted once. This chain uses TRBV13 with TRBJ1-2; 7 bases line up with TRBD1. The CDR3 loop spans 14 amino acids. Germline CDR1 is PRHDT and CDR2 is FYEKMQ (reference sequence). The V and J ends lost 5 bases and 3 bases, in that order; junction bases with no gene match: 6. The CDR3 spells CASSPGQAHYGYTF. The CDR3 DNA follows: TGTGCCAGCAGCCCCGGACAGGCCCACTATGGCTACACCTTC.

J is TRBJ2-2 and V is TRBV27; no reliable D call. Germline V gene data show CDR1 as MNHEY and CDR2 as SMNVEV (reference sequence). V shed 4 bases and J shed 2 bases, with 5 bases lying between them. The CDR3 extends over 13 amino acids. CDR3 residues: CASSWGNTGELFF. CDR3 DNA sequence: TGTGCCAGCAGTTGGGGAAACACCGGGGAGCTGTTTTTT.

The chain recombines TRBV28 with TRBJ2-7, with a possible D match to TRBD1 (6 bases). Germline CDR1 is MDHEN and CDR2 is SYDVKM. The CDR3 has 15 residues. V was clipped by 7 bases and J by 1 base, with 17 bases between them. The CDR3 region has the DNA TGTGCCAGCACCGTCACCGGGACATCGTCCTACGAGCAGTACTTC. Residues: CASTVTGTSSYEQYF.

The chain is built from TRBV9 and TRBJ1-4; D remains unclear. CDR1 and CDR2 from the germline V gene are SGDLS and YYNGEE. The CDR3 spans 15 residues. V lost 0 bases to trimming and J lost 3 bases, with 9 bases between them. The CDR3 DNA follows: TGTGCCAGCAGCGTAGAAGGGTGGGCTAATGAAAAACTGTTTTTT. Amino acids: CASSVEGWANEKLFF.

This clone came up once. The chain combines TRBV5-5 with TRBJ2-7, with 8 positions matching TRBD2. V lost 3 bases and J lost 3; bases outside the gene matches: 8. This CDR3 spans 15 amino acids. CDR1 and CDR2 (germline): SGHKS, YYEKEE (reference sequence). The CDR3 DNA is TGTGCCAGCAGCTCGGGAGGGTCTACATTCTACGAGCAGTACTTC. This encodes CASSSGGSTFYEQYF. The whole variable domain, remainder taken from reference TRBV5-5 and TRBJ2-7, is DAGVTQSPTHLIKTRGQQVTLRCSPISGHKSVSWYQQVLGQGPQFIFQYYEKEERGRGNFPDRFSARQFPNYSSELNVNALLLGDSALYLCASSSGGSTFYEQYFGPGTRLTVT.

The CDR3 nucleotides read TGTGCCAGCAGTGCTATCCCGGGTGGGGGAAATGGCTACACCTTC. It yields the protein CASSAIPGGGNGYTF. This chain joins TRBV6-5 and TRBJ1-2, with D maybe TRBD1 (5 bases). V lost 5 bases, J lost 6 bases, and 19 bases lay in between. Germline CDR1 and CDR2: MNHEY and SVGAGI. The CDR3 covers 15 residues.

This clone was detected once. This chain uses TRBV11-1 with TRBJ2-7, with D perhaps TRBD1 (5 bases). Germline assignment: CDR1 SGHAT and CDR2 FQDESV (reference sequence). Trimming shortened V by 1 base and J by 2 bases, and 12 bases separated the two germline ends. The CDR3 runs to 15 residues. CDR3 in DNA: TGTGCCAGCAGCTTAGAGATGGGCAGGGCCTACGAGCAGTACTTC. This gives the protein CASSLEMGRAYEQYF.

The chain joins TRBV29-1 to TRBJ2-1; D call uncertain. Germline V gives CDR1 SQVTM, CDR2 ANQGSEA. The CDR3 covers 13 residues. The V and J ends lost 4 bases and 5 bases respectively, with 12 bases between them. The CDR3 protein is CSVVQADNNEQFF. The CDR3 DNA is TGCAGCGTTGTCCAGGCGGATAACAATGAGCAGTTCTTC.

The chain recombines TRBV4-1 with TRBJ1-5; D unclear. The CDR3 is 15 residues long. V was cut by 3 bases and J by 2 bases, with 11 bases left in between. Germline V lookup: CDR1 MGHRA, CDR2 YSYEKL. CDR3 region: CASSHLHGGNQPQHF. The CDR3 nucleotides read TGCGCCAGCAGCCACCTCCACGGGGGCAATCAGCCCCAGCATTTT.

V gene TRBV7-3 combines with J gene TRBJ2-5; perhaps TRBD1 as D (6 bases). Between the trimmed V and J ends, which lost 5 bases and 5 bases, there was a span of 15 bases. Germline CDR1 SGHTA, CDR2 FQGTGA. The CDR3 consists of 14 residues. Here the CDR3 DNA reads TGTGCCAGCAGCGACCCGACAGGTTCGGAGACCCAGTACTTC. This gives the protein CASSDPTGSETQYF.